The clone carrying this T cell receptor beta chain was seen at least ten times. Antigen unknown. Previously described methods with listed TCR primers produced the bulk TCR libraries. Using its own MiXCR run on the PCR reads, TCRdb lists one record per CDR3 protein. The data show fewer than 350,000 distinct CDR3 sequences, about 20% seen once. This sample was taken from a study of molecular identifiers for immune sequencing clone quantification. CDR1 and CDR2 (germline): KGHSH, LQKENI. This CDR3 contains 14 residues. The V and J ends lost 4 bases and 7 bases, in that order; junction bases with no gene match: 4. Overall study findings and caveats: Detectable among one million naive cells, according to reports, was Jurkat TCR RNA spiked in from one cell. It was shown that clones above 20 RNA copies held over 99% of effector molecules, but under 1% in naive cells.

CD8+CD4-CCR7+CD45RA+ cells were sorted as naive CD8 T cells. The V gene is TRBV18, the J gene TRBJ2-1; TRBD1 aligns across 10 bases. This clonotype was obtained from a human donor in good health. Some libraries in this study had Jurkat cell RNA spiked in. The sample consisted of naive CD8+ T cells from blood, with Jurkat cell RNA spiked in. Subset of the sample: FACS-sorted CD8+CD4-CCR7+CD45RA+ naive T cells. CDR3 loop: CASSLGDRGNEQFF. DNA for the CDR3: TGTGCCAGCTCACTGGGGGACAGGGGTAATGAGCAGTTCTTC.